The clone carrying this TCR beta chain was counted between two and nine times. This sample is drawn from a study of blood T cell repertoires in COVID-19. Study at large: COVID-19 samples collected from the United States, Italy and Spain covered acute and convalescent phases.

The CDR3 contains 17 residues. CDR1 and CDR2 (germline): LNHDA, SQIVND (reference sequence). The J segment lost 1 base and the V segment lost 9 bases, leaving 15 bases of the junction unmatched. As processed by the authors: Using reference gene primer amplification, nucleated cell counts were estimated. Assay: immunoSEQ multiplex PCR; the TCRdb copy retains only in-frame clones and omits some. The V and J calls and clone size come from that table; D and trimming were worked out from the DNA. The top ten hold 3% to 3.5% of the sample, which has some 250,000 clones, roughly 77% seen once. The sequenced material came from peripheral blood. The sequence derives from a woman of 80 years or more with acute or convalescent COVID-19. The chain links TRBV19 to TRBJ2-1; TRBD1 agrees at 7 bases. CDR3 bases: TGTGCCAGCCTTGGCCCCAACAGGGGAGAGTCCTACAATGAGCAGTTCTTC. Translated, it gives CASLGPNRGESYNEQFF.